Below, one TCR beta chain is given with its context. Its antigen remains unknown. RNA extraction was followed by reverse transcription into cDNA, which acted as the sequencing template. Clones were read by immunoSEQ multiplex PCR, and TCRdb kept only the in-frame ones, dropping some. The table lists approximately 150,000 clones, 40% to 55% of them singletons. It was from alopecia areata patients that lesional scalp punch biopsies and peripheral blood were collected. Sorted out of PBMCs were CD4+ T cells and CD8+ T cells. This sample is part of a study of CD8+ T cells in alopecia areata. Study-level results: When scalp samples are sequenced, resident alphabeta T cells of normal skin are also captured. With patients, TCR sharing proved less clear than in mice, a difference possibly related to HLA.

The origin of this receptor is a human donor with alopecia areata. The sequencing here drew on CD4+ T cells sorted from blood, taken at week 0.

DNA of the CDR3: TGTGCCAGCAGCCGGGACAGGTATGGCTACACCTTC. It is translated as CASSRDRYGYTF. This rearrangement joins TRBV2 to TRBJ1-2, with 8 nucleotides matching TRBD1. V lost 6 bases and J lost 5; bases outside the gene matches: 2. The length of the CDR3 is 12 residues. Looked up from germline, CDR1 is SNHLY and CDR2 is FYNNEI.